The TCR beta chain described here comes from a study of persistence of HIV-infected CD4 T cells. About the study: Donors were ART-treated; their CMV- and Gag-responding CD4+ T cells were isolated. The study, taken as a whole, reports: Degenerate expanded CDR3beta sequences were enriched among CMV- and Gag-responding cells. Rare CMV-responding cells carrying HIV-1 proviruses were not analyzed separately for TCR.

Comment on this clone: Antigen: not known.

Sequencing used immunoSEQ version 4 in survey mode. Produced via immunoSEQ multiplex PCR; TCRdb's table is partial and in-frame only. Here the sample spans about 33,000 clones, approximately 78% being singletons. The V and J ends lost 4 bases and 1 base respectively, with 12 bases between them. Germline V gene sequence: CDR1 SGHNT, CDR2 YYREEE (reference sequence). CDR3 length: 15 residues. Overlapping HIV-1 Gag 15-mer peptides at approximately 0.96 ug per peptide per mL were used. Sorted nonresponding memory CD4+ T cells were CD40L-negative, CD69-negative, CD45RO-high. Stimulated PBMCs had first been depleted of CD8+ T cells.

This TCR was sampled from an adult with HIV. The donor label of this sample is uncertain. The rearrangement uses TRBV5-4 and TRBJ2-1; weak D call: TRBD1 (6 bases). The starting material was cultured CD4+ T cells from PBMCs, obtained from a patient who received antiretroviral therapy. CDR3 residues: CASSPDRLSYNEQFF. The DNA for the CDR3 is TGTGCCAGCAGCCCCGACAGGCTGTCCTACAATGAGCAGTTCTTC. The whole variable domain, remainder taken from reference TRBV5-4 and TRBJ2-1, is ETGVTQSPTHLIKTRGQQVTLRCSSQSGHNTVSWYQQALGQGPQFIFQYYREEENGRGNFPPRFSGLQFPNYSSELNVNALELDDSALYLCASSPDRLSYNEQFFGPGTRLTVL.